A selection of T cell receptor beta chains follows, all from one sample in a study of blood T cell repertoires in COVID-19. Profiling relied on immunoSEQ multiplex PCR, and the TCRdb table lists in-frame clones only, not all of them. This sample has hundreds of thousands of clones; around 84% occur once, and the top ten carry about 4.5%. The specimen sequenced was PBMCs or T cells enriched from blood (not recorded which). These receptors all come from a man aged 30-40 years with acute COVID-19. Both conserved end residues are part of each CDR3. The D gene is left open where the match is weak. Size is omitted from some rows. Given values are once, few, many or a class for expanded clones.

CDR3 | DNA | J | size | D | length | V
CASSLEGTGGKPQHF | TGTGCCAGCAGCTTGGAAGGAACAGGGGGCAAGCCCCAGCATTTT | TRBJ1-5 | NA | TRBD1 | 15 | TRBV5-5
CASGVQGAREQYF | TGTGCCAGCGGGGTACAGGGGGCGAGGGAGCAGTACTTC | TRBJ2-7 | NA | TRBD1 | 13 | TRBV27
CASSPLLGGYAFF | TGTGCCAGCAGCCCATTGTTGGGGGGTTACGCTTTCTTT | TRBJ1-1 | NA | NA | 13 | TRBV3-1/TRBV3-2
CASSLTETYEQYF | TGTGCCAGCTCGCTGACTGAGACCTACGAGCAGTACTTC | TRBJ2-7 | NA | NA | 13 | TRBV18
CASGPGQSHNEKLFF | TGTGCCAGCGGCCCCGGACAGTCCCATAATGAAAAACTGTTTTTT | TRBJ1-4 | NA | NA | 15 | TRBV25-1
CASSSGMGYNEQFF | TGCGCCAGCAGCTCAGGGATGGGATACAATGAGCAGTTCTTC | TRBJ2-1 | few | NA | 14 | TRBV5-1
CASSRATGSDTQYF | TGTGCCAGCAGCCGGGCCACAGGGTCGGATACGCAGTATTTT | TRBJ2-3 | NA | NA | 14 | TRBV3-1/TRBV3-2
CASSLGQGAEQPQHF | TGCGCCAGCAGCTTGGGACAGGGGGCGGAACAGCCCCAGCATTTT | TRBJ1-5 | NA | TRBD1 | 15 | TRBV5-1
CASSLAGGAYETQYF | TGTGCCAGCAGCTTAGCGGGGGGGGCCTATGAGACCCAGTACTTC | TRBJ2-5 | NA | TRBD2 | 15 | TRBV11-2
CSVEGGQRSYEQYF | TGCAGCGTTGAGGGGGGACAGCGATCCTACGAGCAGTACTTC | TRBJ2-7 | NA | NA | 14 | TRBV29-1
CASSECGGDGIGYQPQHF | TGCGCCAGCAGTGAGTGCGGGGGGGATGGCATCGGATATCAGCCCCAGCATTTT | TRBJ1-5 | NA | NA | 18 | TRBV10-1
CASSDPRGRGGELFF | TGTGCCAGCAGTGATCCTAGGGGAAGGGGCGGGGAGCTGTTTTTT | TRBJ2-2 | once | NA | 15 | TRBV2
CASSASAGSPLHF | TGTGCCTCATCCGCGTCGGCCGGGTCACCCCTCCACTTT | TRBJ1-6 | NA | NA | 13 | TRBV30
CASSIKAGGSNEQFF | TGTGCCAGTAGTATAAAAGCGGGGGGCAGTAATGAGCAGTTCTTC | TRBJ2-1 | NA | TRBD2 | 15 | TRBV19
CASSLDRTDGYTF | TGTGCCAGCTCCCTGGACAGGACGGATGGCTACACCTTC | TRBJ1-2 | NA | TRBD1 | 13 | TRBV18
CASSVWTDKSRDTQYF | TGTGCCAGCAGCGTATGGACTGACAAAAGCAGAGATACGCAGTATTTT | TRBJ2-3 | NA | NA | 16 | TRBV9
CASSQDSGPGNTIYF | TGTGCCAGCAGCCAAGATTCGGGTCCTGGAAACACCATATATTTT | TRBJ1-3 | NA | NA | 15 | TRBV14
CASSYSASLEDEQFF | TGTGCCAGCAGTTACTCGGCCAGTCTTGAGGATGAGCAGTTCTTC | TRBJ2-1 | NA | NA | 15 | TRBV6-5
CASSLGGSSGNTIYF | TGTGCCAGCAGCCTCGGGGGGAGCTCTGGAAACACCATATATTTT | TRBJ1-3 | NA | NA | 15 | TRBV9
CASSYSGQGTGELFF | TGTGCCAGCAGTTACTCGGGACAAGGCACCGGGGAGCTGTTTTTT | TRBJ2-2 | NA | NA | 15 | TRBV6-5
CASNIDLYRGRETQYF | TGTGCCAGCAACATCGACTTATACAGGGGGCGGGAGACCCAGTACTTC | TRBJ2-5 | NA | TRBD1 | 16 | TRBV7-2
CASSQAGLLTGELFF | TGTGCCAGCAGCCAAGCGGGACTTCTCACCGGGGAGCTGTTTTTT | TRBJ2-2 | NA | NA | 15 | TRBV14
CASSSSLGGNQPQHF | TGTGCCAGTAGTTCCAGCCTAGGCGGCAATCAGCCCCAGCATTTT | TRBJ1-5 | NA | NA | 15 | TRBV19
CASSQDGSSYQPQHF | TGTGCCAGCAGCCAAGACGGGTCGAGCTATCAGCCCCAGCATTTT | TRBJ1-5 | NA | NA | 15 | TRBV3-1/TRBV3-2
CATYGPGQDLNYGYTF | TGTGCCACCTACGGACCGGGACAAGATTTAAACTATGGCTACACCTTC | TRBJ1-2 | many | NA | 16 | TRBV25-1
CSADRVNSYEQYF | TGCAGCGCCGACAGGGTCAACTCCTACGAGCAGTACTTC | TRBJ2-7 | NA | TRBD1 | 13 | TRBV29-1
CASSVRPGHLSGANVLTF | TGTGCCAGTAGTGTGAGACCGGGACATCTCTCTGGGGCCAACGTCCTGACTTTC | TRBJ2-6 | NA | NA | 18 | TRBV19
CASSPSGGSTDTQYF | TGCGCCAGCAGCCCTAGCGGGGGCAGCACAGATACGCAGTATTTT | TRBJ2-3 | NA | TRBD2 | 15 | TRBV5-1
CATSDGDRVNEKLFF | TGTGCCACCAGTGATGGGGACAGGGTTAATGAAAAACTGTTTTTT | TRBJ1-4 | NA | TRBD1 | 15 | TRBV24-1
CASSQGFEAFF | TGTGCCAGCAGTCAGGGGTTTGAAGCTTTCTTT | TRBJ1-1 | NA | NA | 11 | TRBV28
CASSLGDYGYTF | TGTGCCAGCAGTCTAGGTGACTATGGCTACACCTTC | TRBJ1-2 | once | NA | 12 | TRBV28
CASSRGGRETQYF | TGTGCCAGCAGCCGGGGGGGCAGGGAGACCCAGTACTTC | TRBJ2-5 | NA | NA | 13 | TRBV3-1/TRBV3-2